Shown below are 31 T cell receptor beta chains from a single sample sequenced in a study of blood T cell repertoires in COVID-19 (TCRdb year 2020). The library relied on the immunoSEQ multiplex PCR assay. The table comes from immuneACCESS by way of TCRdb, which keeps in-frame sequences with V and J called. Part of the clones is missing from these tables; in studies checked, under half for an unresolved V gene and the rest for unknown reasons. Recorded for this sample are approximately 28,000 clones; almost 90% of them occurred a single time. The ten most abundant clones make up over 1.5% of the sample. The sequenced material came from peripheral blood. These receptors were taken from a woman aged 60-70 years with active COVID-19.

This chain links TRBV7-9 with TRBJ1-1, with D possibly being TRBD1 (5 bases). With 5 bases removed from V and 1 base from J, the gap between germline ends came to 14 bases. In germline, CDR1 is SEHNR, CDR2 FQNEAQ (reference sequence). CDR3 size: 15 residues. The CDR3 protein is CASSPWGGKNTEAFF. The CDR3 DNA reads TGTGCCAGCAGCCCCTGGGGGGGAAAGAACACTGAAGCTTTCTTT. Full variable domain (remainder filled in from reference TRBV7-9 and TRBJ1-1): DTGVSQNPRHKITKRGQNVTFRCDPISEHNRLYWYRQTLGQGPEFLTYFQNEAQLEKSRLLSDRFSAERPKGSFSTLEIQRTEQGDSAMYLCASSPWGGKNTEAFFGQGTRLTVV.

The DNA of the CDR3 is TGTGCCAGCAGTTACTCGTCCGGGAGGCAACAAGAGACCCAGTACTTC. It codes for CASSYSSGRQQETQYF. The chain joins TRBV6-5 to TRBJ2-5, with 7 bases aligning to TRBD2. Germline trimming cut 0 bases from V and 2 bases from J; bases unmatched to any gene: 6. This CDR3 comprises 16 residues. Germline assignment: CDR1 MNHEY and CDR2 SVGAGI.

The chain joins TRBV18 to TRBJ1-4, with a tentative D call TRBD1 (5 bases). The V and J ends lost 6 bases and 6 bases respectively, with 14 bases between them. Germline-derived CDR1 and CDR2 are KGHSH and LQKENI. The CDR3 is 14 amino acids. CDR3 nucleotide sequence: TGTGCCAGCTCCCCCGGGGGGGATCATGAAAAACTGTTTTTT. It specifies CASSPGGDHEKLFF.

The chain recombines TRBV18 with TRBJ2-1; 8 bases fit TRBD2. V was clipped by 1 base and J by 5 bases; unmatched bases: 10. The germline gives CDR1 KGHSH, CDR2 LQKENI. The CDR3 loop spans 17 amino acids. CDR3 residues: CASSPLLGTSVDNEQFF. In DNA, the CDR3 is TGTGCCAGCTCACCACTACTCGGGACTAGTGTGGACAATGAGCAGTTCTTC.

Comment on this clone: One end of the junction varies from germline; a read error may be responsible. This sequence joins TRBV10-3 and TRBJ1-4; TRBD1 agrees at 10 bases. CDR1 ENHRY and CDR2 SYGVKD come from the germline V gene. There are 16 residues in the CDR3. CDR3 sequence reads: CATSEGATGGDEKLFF. Written as DNA, the CDR3 is TGTGCCACCAGTGAGGGGGCGACAGGGGGCGATGAAAAACTGTTTTTT.

J is TRBJ2-7 and V is TRBV25-1; D remains ambiguous. This CDR3 region has 13 residues. V lost 7 bases and J lost 3, with 13 bases in between. Germline V gives CDR1 MGHDK, CDR2 SYGVNS. The CDR3 DNA is TGTGCCAGCACATCGCGCGGAGACTACGAGCAGTACTTC. Protein: CASTSRGDYEQYF.

The chain links TRBV28 to TRBJ2-2, with TRBD2 matching over 13 bases. V shed 6 bases, J shed 8 bases, and the junction held 6 bases outside the gene matches. In germline, CDR1 is MDHEN, CDR2 SYDVKM. This CDR3 is built from 15 residues. In nucleotides, the CDR3 is TGTGCCAGCAGATCCGGACTAGCGGGAGTTGGGGAGCTGTTTTTT. Protein product: CASRSGLAGVGELFF. Looking up the rest from reference TRBV28 and TRBJ2-2 gives the full variable domain: DVKVTQSSRYLVKRTGEKVFLECVQDMDHENMFWYRQDPGLGLRLIYFSYDVKMKEKGDIPEGYSVSREKKERFSLILESASTNQTSMYLCASRSGLAGVGELFFGEGSRLTVL.

The chain combines TRBV4-3 with TRBJ2-3, with D perhaps matching TRBD1 (5 bases). The V and J ends lost 6 bases and 6 bases respectively, with 19 bases between them. Germline CDR1 is LGHNA and CDR2 is YSLEER. The CDR3 contains 15 residues. In DNA form, the CDR3 reads TGCGCCAGCAGAACAGAGATGGGGCGCCCGGATACGCAGTATTTT. Its translation: CASRTEMGRPDTQYF.

This chain connects TRBV6-5 to TRBJ2-1; 10 bases match TRBD2. CDR1 is MNHEY and CDR2 is SVGAGI in the germline V gene. The V gene end was trimmed by 11 bases and the J gene end by 4 bases; junction bases not matched to a gene: 11. CDR3 length: 15 amino acids. The CDR3 spells CAAKFGLAEYNEQFF. Here the CDR3 DNA reads TGTGCCGCCAAATTCGGACTAGCGGAGTACAATGAGCAGTTCTTC.

This chain joins TRBV5-1 and TRBJ2-5, with D possibly TRBD2 on 6 matching bases. V lost 0 bases, J lost 1 base, and 10 bases lay in between. The germline CDR1 and CDR2 sequences are SGHRS and YFSETQ. The CDR3 is made up of 15 amino acids. In DNA form, the CDR3 reads TGCGCCAGCAGCTTGGCCGGGAGCCTCCAAGAGACCCAGTACTTC. As protein: CASSLAGSLQETQYF. The complete variable domain, with remaining parts taken from reference TRBV5-1 and TRBJ2-5, reads KAGVTQTPRYLIKTRGQQVTLSCSPISGHRSVSWYQQTPGQGLQFLFEYFSETQRNKGNFPGRFSGRQFSNSRSEMNVSTLELGDSALYLCASSLAGSLQETQYFGPGTRLLVL.

This clone was recorded only once. The chain has TRBV27 and TRBJ1-4, with 9 bases aligning to TRBD1. V was clipped by 6 bases and J by 4 bases; unmatched bases: 6. The germline V gene has CDR1 MNHEY and CDR2 SMNVEV (reference sequence). This CDR3 has 15 residues. The CDR3 nucleotides are TGTGCCAGCAGGCGGGGGACAGGGTTTAATGAAAAACTGTTTTTT. Encoded protein: CASRRGTGFNEKLFF.

The genes are TRBV6-5 and TRBJ1-2; 10 nucleotides line up with TRBD1. Germline V gene sequence: CDR1 MNHEY, CDR2 SVGAGI. This CDR3 contains 14 residues. J lost 2 bases, V lost 5 bases, and 2 bases had no gene match. This chain's CDR3 is CASSKTGGNYGYTF. CDR3 DNA: TGTGCCAGCAGTAAGACAGGGGGCAACTATGGCTACACCTTC.

This chain links TRBV7-9 with TRBJ1-6, with D possibly matching TRBD1 (6 bases). Trimming shortened V by 4 bases and J by 11 bases, and 12 bases separated the two germline ends. Germline CDR1 is SEHNR and CDR2 is FQNEAQ (reference sequence). The CDR3 sequence is 13 residues long. The CDR3 DNA reads TGTGCCAGCAGCTCATCCGGGACAACACCCCTCCACTTT. This sequence encodes CASSSSGTTPLHF.

The V gene is TRBV3-1 (or the pseudogene TRBV3-2), the J gene TRBJ2-2, with 10 bases identical to TRBD2. This CDR3 is 18 amino acids long. In germline, CDR1 is LGHDT, CDR2 YNNKEL (reference sequence). The V and J ends lost 1 base and 2 bases, in that order; junction bases with no gene match: 7. CDR3 DNA sequence: TGTGCCAGCAGCCAAGGTGCCCCTAGCGGGAGAAACACCGGGGAGCTGTTTTTT. Amino acids: CASSQGAPSGRNTGELFF.

This sequence joins TRBV2 and TRBJ2-3; D gene unclear. Germline lookup yields CDR1 SNHLY and CDR2 FYNNEI. The CDR3 is 15 amino acids. V shed 7 bases and J shed 4 bases, with 18 bases lying between them. The CDR3 coding sequence is TGTGCCAGCATCAGAGTTGAGGTAGTGCCAGATACGCAGTATTTT. This translates into CASIRVEVVPDTQYF.

This clone was seen just once. The V and J genes are TRBV27 and TRBJ2-7; 8 bases are shared with TRBD1. Germline lookup yields CDR1 MNHEY and CDR2 SMNVEV (reference sequence). Trimming took 5 bases from V and 3 from J; bases not matched to a gene: 9. The CDR3 is made up of 15 amino acids. CDR3 bases: TGTGCCAGCAGTGCCCGGACAGGGATCTTCTACGAGCAGTACTTC. Its translation: CASSARTGIFYEQYF.

The chain is built from TRBV10-3 and TRBJ2-1; 8 bases map to TRBD2. The CDR3 spans 16 residues. The V and J ends lost 0 bases and 8 bases, in that order; junction bases with no gene match: 9. Germline assignment: CDR1 ENHRY and CDR2 SYGVKD. Written as DNA, the CDR3 is TGTGCCATCAGTGAGTCAAGGGGACTAGAGGGCGATGAGCAGTTCTTC. Its protein is CAISESRGLEGDEQFF.

CDR3 nucleotides: TGTGCCAGCAGCGGACATGGGGAGGCCTTGGGGACCGGGGAGCTGTTTTTT. This translates into CASSGHGEALGTGELFF. The V call is TRBV5-6, the J call TRBJ2-2, with D perhaps matching TRBD2 (6 bases). CDR1 is SGHDT and CDR2 is YYEEEE in the germline V gene. The CDR3 has 17 amino acids. V was pared by 4 bases and J by 5 bases, with 21 bases between.

V gene TRBV7-2 combines with J gene TRBJ2-7; the D gene is possibly TRBD2 (5 bases). This CDR3 is 14 amino acids long. Trimming stripped 8 bases from V and 3 bases from J, with 17 bases between. The germline CDR1 and CDR2 sequences are SGHTA and FQGNSA. Here the CDR3 DNA reads TGTGCCAGCCCCGAGGGCCGAACCCACTACGAGCAGTACTTC. Protein product: CASPEGRTHYEQYF.

The V gene is TRBV7-8, the J gene TRBJ1-6, with unresolved D. The V and J ends lost 5 bases and 0 bases respectively, with 11 bases between them. The CDR3 contains 16 residues. Germline V lookup: CDR1 SGHVS, CDR2 FQNEAQ. The CDR3 DNA reads TGTGCCAGCAGCCGAGACCCGAGCTCCTATAATTCACCCCTCCACTTT. This translates into CASSRDPSSYNSPLHF.

The chain recombines TRBV28 with TRBJ2-2; 13 bases are a match to TRBD2. Germline CDR1 MDHEN, CDR2 SYDVKM. V lost 7 bases and J lost 7; bases outside the gene matches: 9. The CDR3 totals 16 residues. In nucleotides, the CDR3 is TGTGCCAGCACTGAGGGACTAGCGGGAACCTTCGGGGAGCTGTTTTTT. Protein sequence: CASTEGLAGTFGELFF.

The V and J genes are TRBV6-5 and TRBJ1-3; the match to TRBD1 covers 8 bases. V lost 7 bases to trimming and J lost 8 bases; unmatched junction nucleotides: 4. The V gene's germline CDR1 is MNHEY and CDR2 SVGAGI. This CDR3 region has 12 residues. The CDR3 DNA reads TGTGCCAGCACCACAGGGGGTGACACCATATATTTT. It codes for CASTTGGDTIYF.

The J gene is TRBJ2-1, the V gene TRBV9; TRBD2 might be the D (7 bases). The germline V gene has CDR1 SGDLS and CDR2 YYNGEE. The ends were cut back, 4 bases at V and 9 bases at J, with 20 bases in the middle. CDR3 length equals 15 residues. CDR3 sequence (DNA): TGTGCCAGCAGCACCGACGTACGGGGGGCGGTTGAGCAGTTCTTC. This gives the protein CASSTDVRGAVEQFF.

The chain links TRBV28 to TRBJ2-5, with D possibly being TRBD1 (7 bases). CDR3 size: 15 residues. CDR1 and CDR2 (germline): MDHEN, SYDVKM. The ends were cut back, 6 bases at V and 5 bases at J, with 19 bases in the middle. The CDR3 spells CASRLTGNAGETQYF. The CDR3 DNA is TGTGCCAGCAGATTGACAGGGAACGCGGGGGAGACCCAGTACTTC.

The rearrangement joins TRBV28 to TRBJ2-3, with D possibly being TRBD2 (5 bases). The CDR3 loop spans 14 amino acids. CDR1 MDHEN and CDR2 SYDVKM come from the germline V gene. Trimming pared 3 bases from V and 1 base from J, leaving 8 bases between. CDR3 nucleotide sequence: TGTGCCAGCAGTTTTTTGGGAGGCACAGATACGCAGTATTTT. It yields the protein CASSFLGGTDTQYF.

This chain uses TRBV27 with TRBJ2-1, with D unclear. Trimming cost V 7 bases and J 0 bases, with 13 bases left between them. The CDR3 length is 15 residues. Germline lookup yields CDR1 MNHEY and CDR2 SMNVEV (reference sequence). CDR3 loop: CASTPYRSSYNEQFF. The CDR3 DNA is TGTGCCAGCACCCCCTATAGGAGCTCCTACAATGAGCAGTTCTTC.

This chain connects TRBV2 to TRBJ1-1; tentatively, D is TRBD1 (5 bases). The germline V gene encodes CDR1 SNHLY and CDR2 FYNNEI. This CDR3 has 14 residues. Trimming cost V 2 bases and J 5 bases, with 12 bases left between them. CDR3 DNA: TGTGCCAGCAGTGAACTCAGGGTGAGGACTGAAGCTTTCTTT. It is translated as CASSELRVRTEAFF.

In DNA form, the CDR3 reads TGTGCCACCAGCCCGGACAGAAGGGCCGGGGAGCTGTTTTTT. Its protein is CATSPDRRAGELFF. The gene calls are TRBV15 and TRBJ2-2; D may be TRBD1 (6 bases). The germline V gene has CDR1 LNHNV and CDR2 YYDKDF (reference sequence). The CDR3 has 14 amino acids. V gave up 5 bases and J gave up 6 bases, with 13 bases separating them.

This chain joins TRBV3-1 (or the pseudogene TRBV3-2) and TRBJ2-2, with 9 nucleotides matching TRBD2. CDR3 length: 16 residues. Germline CDR1 is LGHDT and CDR2 is YNNKEL (reference sequence). V was clipped by 0 bases and J by 7 bases; unmatched bases: 6. Here the CDR3 DNA reads TGTGCCAGCAGCCAAGATGTCGGACTAGCGTACGGGGAGCTGTTTTTT. Protein sequence: CASSQDVGLAYGELFF.

The rearrangement joins TRBV7-2 to TRBJ2-3; 11 nucleotides match TRBD2. The ends lost 0 bases at V and 6 bases at J; junction bases unmatched: 8. In germline, CDR1 is SGHTA, CDR2 FQGNSA. The CDR3 is 17 residues long. CDR3: CASSLAGTSGGRDTQYF. In DNA, the CDR3 is TGTGCCAGCAGCTTAGCCGGGACTAGCGGAGGTCGGGATACGCAGTATTTT.

V and J are TRBV15 and TRBJ1-1; no clear D gene. Germline V lookup: CDR1 LNHNV, CDR2 YYDKDF (reference sequence). The CDR3 extends over 13 amino acids. Between the trimmed V and J ends, which lost 2 bases and 4 bases, there was a span of 8 bases. DNA for the CDR3: TGTGCCACCAGCAGAAGCCCGATCACTGAAGCTTTCTTT. Its translation: CATSRSPITEAFF.